A few counts support the clone carrying this TCR beta chain. Its specificity is unknown. The sample is drawn from a study of cytomegalovirus exposure and HLA in healthy donors. Study-wide results and limits: According to reports, the classifier identified cytomegalovirus status with high specificity and sensitivity.

PCR employed 60 Vbeta and 13 Jbeta primers. TCRdb's table, derived via immunoSEQ multiplex PCR, lists solely in-frame clones and lacks some. The table shows 45,000 to 65,000 clones, with 77% occurring only once. Germline V gene data show CDR1 as SGHAT and CDR2 as FQNNGV. The CDR3 consists of 14 residues. After removal of 1 base from V and 2 bases from J, the junction contained 2 bases not matched to a gene. The TCR sequence derives from a woman in her 40s in good health and CMV-seropositive. The rearrangement links TRBV11-2 to TRBJ2-7; 7 nucleotides line up with TRBD1. Sequenced: PBMCs. CDR3 DNA: TGTGCCAGCAGCTTAGGACAGGGAGCCTACGAGCAGTACTTC. It codes for CASSLGQGAYEQYF.